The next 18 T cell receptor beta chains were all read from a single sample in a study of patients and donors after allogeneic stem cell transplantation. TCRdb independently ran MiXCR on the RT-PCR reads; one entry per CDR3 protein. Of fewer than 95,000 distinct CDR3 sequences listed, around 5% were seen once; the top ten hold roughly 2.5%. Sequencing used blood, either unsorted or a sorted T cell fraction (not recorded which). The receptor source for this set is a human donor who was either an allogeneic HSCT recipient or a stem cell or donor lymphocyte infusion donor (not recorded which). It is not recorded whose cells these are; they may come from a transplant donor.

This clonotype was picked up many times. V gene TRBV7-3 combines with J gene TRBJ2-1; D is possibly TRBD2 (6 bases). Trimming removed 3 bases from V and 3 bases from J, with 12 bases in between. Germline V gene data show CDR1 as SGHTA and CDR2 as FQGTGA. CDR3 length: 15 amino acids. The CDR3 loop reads CASSFSGTVYNEQFF. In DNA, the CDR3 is TGTGCCAGCAGCTTTTCCGGGACTGTCTACAATGAGCAGTTCTTC. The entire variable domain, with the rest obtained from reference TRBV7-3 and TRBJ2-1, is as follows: GAGVSQTPSNKVTEKGKYVELRCDPISGHTALYWYRQSLGQGPEFLIYFQGTGAADDSGLPNDRFFAVRPEGSVSTLKIQRTERGDSAVYLCASSFSGTVYNEQFFGPGTRLTVL.

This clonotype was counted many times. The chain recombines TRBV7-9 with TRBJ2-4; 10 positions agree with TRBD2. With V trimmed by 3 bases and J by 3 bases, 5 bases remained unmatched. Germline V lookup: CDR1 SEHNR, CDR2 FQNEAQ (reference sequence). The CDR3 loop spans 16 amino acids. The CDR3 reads CASSFSSGGNKNIQYF. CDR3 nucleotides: TGTGCCAGCAGCTTCTCTAGCGGGGGCAACAAAAACATTCAGTACTTC. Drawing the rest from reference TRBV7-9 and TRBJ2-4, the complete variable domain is DTGVSQNPRHKITKRGQNVTFRCDPISEHNRLYWYRQTLGQGPEFLTYFQNEAQLEKSRLLSDRFSAERPKGSFSTLEIQRTEQGDSAMYLCASSFSSGGNKNIQYFGAGTRLSVL.

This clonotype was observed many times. CDR3 in amino acids: CASSLTGLVGEQYF. The DNA of the CDR3 is TGTGCCAGCAGCTTAACGGGACTAGTAGGCGAGCAGTACTTC. J is TRBJ2-7 and V is TRBV7-3, with TRBD2 matching over 8 bases. The length of the CDR3 is 14 residues. V dropped 0 bases and J dropped 6; count of bases not matched to a gene: 4. CDR1 SGHTA and CDR2 FQGTGA come from the germline V gene.

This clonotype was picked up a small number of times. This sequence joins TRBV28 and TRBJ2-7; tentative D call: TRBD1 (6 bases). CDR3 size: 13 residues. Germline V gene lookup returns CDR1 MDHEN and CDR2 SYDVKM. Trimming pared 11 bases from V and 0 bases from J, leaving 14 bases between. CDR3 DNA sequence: TGTGCCGGTGGAGGACAGAGCTCCTACGAGCAGTACTTC. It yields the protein CAGGGQSSYEQYF.

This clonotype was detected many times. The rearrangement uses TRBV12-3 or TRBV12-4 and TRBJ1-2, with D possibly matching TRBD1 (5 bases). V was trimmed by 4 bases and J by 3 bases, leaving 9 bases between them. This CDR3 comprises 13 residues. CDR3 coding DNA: TGTGCCAGCAGTTCCGGGACGGACTATGGCTACACCTTC. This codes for CASSSGTDYGYTF.

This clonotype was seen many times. In nucleotides, the CDR3 is TGTGCCAGCAGCCCAATCAGCGGGAGTAACCTAAATGAGCAGTTCTTC. This encodes CASSPISGSNLNEQFF. The chain uses TRBV11-2 and TRBJ2-1, with 8 bases matching TRBD2. The germline V gene encodes CDR1 SGHAT and CDR2 FQNNGV. V gave up 5 bases and J gave up 7 bases; unmatched junction bases: 13. The CDR3 has 16 residues.

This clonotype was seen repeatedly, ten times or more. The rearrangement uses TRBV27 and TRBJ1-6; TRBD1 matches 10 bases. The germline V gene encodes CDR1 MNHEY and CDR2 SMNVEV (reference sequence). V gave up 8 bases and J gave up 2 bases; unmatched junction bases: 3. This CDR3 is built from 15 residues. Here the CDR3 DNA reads TGTGCCAGCTGGGACAGGGGCGCCTATAATTCACCCCTCCACTTT. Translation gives CASWDRGAYNSPLHF.

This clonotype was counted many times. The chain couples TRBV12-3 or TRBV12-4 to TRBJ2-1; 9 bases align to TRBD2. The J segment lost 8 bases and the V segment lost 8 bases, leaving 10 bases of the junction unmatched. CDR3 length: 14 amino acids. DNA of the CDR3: TGTGCCAGCTCTAGGGCGGGGGGGCCGGATGAGCAGTTCTTC. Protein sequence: CASSRAGGPDEQFF.

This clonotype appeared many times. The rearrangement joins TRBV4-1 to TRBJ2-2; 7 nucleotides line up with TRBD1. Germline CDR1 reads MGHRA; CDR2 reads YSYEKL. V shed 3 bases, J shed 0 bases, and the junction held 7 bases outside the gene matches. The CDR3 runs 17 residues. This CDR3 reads CASSHPRQGSNTGELFF. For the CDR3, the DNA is TGCGCCAGCAGCCACCCAAGACAGGGATCGAACACCGGGGAGCTGTTTTTT.

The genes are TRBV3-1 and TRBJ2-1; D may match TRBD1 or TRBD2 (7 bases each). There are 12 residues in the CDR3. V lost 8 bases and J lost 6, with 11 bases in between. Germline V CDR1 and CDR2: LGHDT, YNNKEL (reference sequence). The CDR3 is CASQGGGNEQFF. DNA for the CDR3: TGTGCCAGCCAGGGGGGGGGCAATGAGCAGTTCTTC.

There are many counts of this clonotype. The CDR3 spells CASSSTRGLTEAFF. CDR3 in DNA: TGTGCCAGCAGCAGCACCAGGGGATTGACTGAAGCTTTCTTT. The V gene is TRBV7-9, the J gene TRBJ1-1; possibly TRBD1 for D (6 bases). This CDR3 is 14 amino acids long. CDR1 is SEHNR and CDR2 is FQNEAQ in the germline V gene (reference sequence). The V gene lost 5 bases and the J gene lost 5 bases, with 15 bases spanning the gap.

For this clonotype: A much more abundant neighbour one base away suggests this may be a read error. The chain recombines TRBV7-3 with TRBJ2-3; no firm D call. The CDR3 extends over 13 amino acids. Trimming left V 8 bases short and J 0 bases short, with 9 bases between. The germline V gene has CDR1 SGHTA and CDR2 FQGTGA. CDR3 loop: CASAPHSTDTQYF. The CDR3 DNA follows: TGTGCCAGCGCCCCCCATAGCACAGATACGCAGTATTTT.

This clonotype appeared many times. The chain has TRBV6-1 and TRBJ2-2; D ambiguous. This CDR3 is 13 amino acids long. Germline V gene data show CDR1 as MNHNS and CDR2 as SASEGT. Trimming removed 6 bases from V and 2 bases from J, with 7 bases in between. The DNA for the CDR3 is TGTGCCAGCAGCACATCCAACACCGGGGAGCTGTTTTTT. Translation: CASSTSNTGELFF.

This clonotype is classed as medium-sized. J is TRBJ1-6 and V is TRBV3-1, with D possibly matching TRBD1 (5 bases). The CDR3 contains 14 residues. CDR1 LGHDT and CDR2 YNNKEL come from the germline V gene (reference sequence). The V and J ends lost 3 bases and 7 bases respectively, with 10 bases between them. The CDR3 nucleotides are TGTGCCAGCAGCCAGTCAGGGAGGAATTCACCCCTCCACTTT. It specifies CASSQSGRNSPLHF.

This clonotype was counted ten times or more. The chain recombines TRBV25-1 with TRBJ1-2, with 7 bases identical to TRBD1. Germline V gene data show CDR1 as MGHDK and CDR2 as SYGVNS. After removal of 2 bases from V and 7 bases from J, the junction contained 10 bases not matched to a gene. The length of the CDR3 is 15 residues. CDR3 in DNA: TGTGCCAGCAGTGAACCACTCAGGGGGGAGAGTGGCTACACCTTC. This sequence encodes CASSEPLRGESGYTF.

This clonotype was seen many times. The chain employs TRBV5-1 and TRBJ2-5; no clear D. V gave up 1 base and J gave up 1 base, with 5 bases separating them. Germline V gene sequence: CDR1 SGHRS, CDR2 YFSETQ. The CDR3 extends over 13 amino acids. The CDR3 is CASSLSLQETQYF. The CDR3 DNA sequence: TGCGCCAGCAGCTTGTCGCTCCAAGAGACCCAGTACTTC.

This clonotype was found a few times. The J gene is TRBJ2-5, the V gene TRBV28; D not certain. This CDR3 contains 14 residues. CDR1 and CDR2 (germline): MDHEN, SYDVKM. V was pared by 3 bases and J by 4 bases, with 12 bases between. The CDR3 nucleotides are TGTGCCAGCAGTTTTTACGGAATTTCAGAGACCCAGTACTTC. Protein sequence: CASSFYGISETQYF.

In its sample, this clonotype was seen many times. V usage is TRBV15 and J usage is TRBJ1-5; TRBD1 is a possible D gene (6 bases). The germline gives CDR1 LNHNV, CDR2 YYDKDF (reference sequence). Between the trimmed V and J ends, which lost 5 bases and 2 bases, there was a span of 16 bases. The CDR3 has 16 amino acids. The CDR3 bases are TGTGCCACCAGCGAAGGACAGACGGTGGGCAATCAGCCCCAGCATTTT. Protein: CATSEGQTVGNQPQHF.